Presented here are 17 T cell receptor beta chains from one specimen sequenced in a study of cytomegalovirus exposure and HLA in healthy donors. Produced via immunoSEQ multiplex PCR; TCRdb's table is partial and in-frame only. The sample consists of about 180,000 clones, 86% of them appearing once. The material sequenced was PBMCs. The receptors stem from a man aged 18 to 29 in good health and CMV-seropositive.

This clone was seen a few times. V and J are TRBV27 and TRBJ1-2; 7 positions agree with TRBD1. Losses at the gene ends were 5 bases for V and 2 bases for J; bases not matched to a gene: 5. Germline lookup yields CDR1 MNHEY and CDR2 SMNVEV (reference sequence). This CDR3 has 14 residues. The CDR3 here is CASSPKTGNYGYTF. CDR3 nucleotide sequence: TGTGCCAGCAGTCCTAAGACAGGGAACTATGGCTACACCTTC.

The rearrangement uses TRBV7-3 and TRBJ2-1, with TRBD1 as a possible D gene (5 bases). The CDR3 has 15 amino acids. Germline V gene lookup returns CDR1 SGHTA and CDR2 FQGTGA. Trimming left V 2 bases short and J 0 bases short, with 8 bases between. In nucleotides, the CDR3 is TGTGCCAGCAGCTTAGGCAGGGTCTCCTACAATGAGCAGTTCTTC. This translates into CASSLGRVSYNEQFF.

The J gene is TRBJ1-2, the V gene TRBV7-9; D is possibly TRBD1 (5 bases). Germline V gene lookup returns CDR1 SEHNR and CDR2 FQNEAQ (reference sequence). V gave up 2 bases and J gave up 8 bases, with 12 bases separating them. The CDR3 consists of 13 residues. The CDR3 DNA reads as TGTGCCAGCAGCTTATCAGGGCGTTGGGGCTACACCTTC. It yields the protein CASSLSGRWGYTF.

V usage is TRBV29-1 and J usage is TRBJ2-1, with a tentative D call TRBD1 (5 bases). V was clipped by 7 bases and J by 5 bases, with 15 bases between them. This CDR3 region has 13 residues. Germline lookup yields CDR1 SQVTM and CDR2 ANQGSEA. CDR3 loop: CSGQQTEDNEQFF. The CDR3 bases are TGCAGCGGACAGCAGACAGAAGACAATGAGCAGTTCTTC.

The rearrangement links TRBV19 to TRBJ2-3, with a weak D call TRBD2 (6 bases). Trimming took off 4 bases at V and 4 bases at J, with 12 bases between the two ends. This CDR3 is 14 amino acids long. The V gene's germline CDR1 is LNHDA and CDR2 SQIVND (reference sequence). The CDR3 loop is CASSNRPSADTQYF. CDR3 DNA: TGTGCCAGTAGTAATCGGCCTAGCGCAGATACGCAGTATTTT.

This chain joins TRBV2 and TRBJ1-2; maybe TRBD1 (6 bases). This CDR3 contains 15 residues. Trimming removed 7 bases from V and 0 bases from J, with 15 bases in between. Germline-derived CDR1 and CDR2 are SNHLY and FYNNEI. The CDR3 sequence: CASTTWGQANYGYTF. The CDR3 DNA sequence: TGTGCCAGCACCACCTGGGGGCAGGCTAACTATGGCTACACCTTC.

The V gene is TRBV27, the J gene TRBJ2-6, with D hard to call. Germline CDR1 reads MNHEY; CDR2 reads SMNVEV (reference sequence). The CDR3 is 13 amino acids. Trimming cost V 3 bases and J 4 bases, with 4 bases left between them. CDR3 bases: TGTGCCAGCAGTTTCCGGGGGGCCAACGTCCTGACTTTC. Translating it yields CASSFRGANVLTF.

The J gene is TRBJ2-1, the V gene TRBV2, with D maybe TRBD1 (5 bases). With 6 bases removed from V and 10 bases from J, the gap between germline ends came to 10 bases. CDR3 length: 11 residues. CDR1 SNHLY and CDR2 FYNNEI come from the germline V gene. In DNA, the CDR3 is TGTGCCAGCAGGGGGCCTTTAGAGCAGTTCTTC. Its protein product is CASRGPLEQFF.

The V and J genes are TRBV7-9 and TRBJ2-7; a weak D match, TRBD2 (6 bases). V lost 10 bases, J lost 3 bases, and 7 bases lay in between. Per germline, CDR1 SEHNR and CDR2 FQNEAQ (reference sequence). This CDR3 contains 10 residues. CDR3 coding DNA: TGTGCCATGGGGGGCTACGAGCAGTACTTC. Amino acids: CAMGGYEQYF.

Comments on this clone: Other DNA sequences from this sample encode an identical CDR3 as well. The rearrangement links TRBV19 to TRBJ2-7, with D perhaps matching TRBD2 (6 bases). V lost 1 base and J 1 base, leaving 8 bases between the germline ends. The CDR3 is 14 residues long. Looked up from germline, CDR1 is LNHDA and CDR2 is SQIVND (reference sequence). CDR3 DNA sequence: TGTGCCAGTAGTATAGGTAGCGGATCCTACGAGCAGTACTTC. It specifies CASSIGSGSYEQYF.

The V call is TRBV14, the J call TRBJ2-1; 11 nucleotides agree with TRBD2. Per germline, CDR1 SGHDN and CDR2 FVKESK. The CDR3 totals 15 residues. V dropped 2 bases and J dropped 8; count of bases not matched to a gene: 5. CDR3 bases: TGTGCCAGCAGCCAACTTAGCGGGAGGGCCCATGAGCAGTTCTTC. It yields the protein CASSQLSGRAHEQFF. Drawing the rest from reference TRBV14 and TRBJ2-1, the complete variable domain is EAGVTQFPSHSVIEKGQTVTLRCDPISGHDNLYWYRRVMGKEIKFLLHFVKESKQDESGMPNNRFLAERTGGTYSTLKVQPAELEDSGVYFCASSQLSGRAHEQFFGPGTRLTVL.

The rearrangement uses TRBV28 and TRBJ2-5; 7 nucleotides agree with TRBD2. The CDR3 sequence is 13 residues long. V dropped 4 bases and J dropped 5; count of bases not matched to a gene: 4. Per germline, CDR1 MDHEN and CDR2 SYDVKM. This CDR3 reads CASSWTSLETQYF. The CDR3 DNA follows: TGTGCCAGCAGTTGGACTAGTTTGGAGACCCAGTACTTC.

The V call is TRBV9, the J call TRBJ2-3; 11 nucleotides line up with TRBD2. The germline gives CDR1 SGDLS, CDR2 YYNGEE. V lost 4 bases to trimming and J lost 8 bases; unmatched junction nucleotides: 6. This CDR3 region has 14 residues. CDR3 in amino acids: CASSHSGGAGTQYF. The CDR3 coding sequence is TGTGCCAGCAGCCATAGCGGGGGGGCCGGTACGCAGTATTTT.

This chain links TRBV28 with TRBJ2-5; the D gene is possibly TRBD2 (5 bases). Trimming removed 6 bases from V and 5 bases from J, with 19 bases in between. CDR3 length: 15 residues. CDR1 is MDHEN, CDR2 SYDVKM, per germline. The CDR3, as DNA: TGTGCCAGCAGCCATTACATAGGAGGAGGCGAGACCCAGTACTTC. This gives the protein CASSHYIGGGETQYF.

This chain joins TRBV5-1 and TRBJ1-2, with no clear D. The CDR3 is 15 amino acids. Germline CDR1 reads SGHRS; CDR2 reads YFSETQ. V gave up 0 bases and J gave up 5 bases, with 14 bases separating them. The CDR3 sequence is CASSLEFRGIYGYTF. CDR3 bases: TGCGCCAGCAGCTTGGAGTTTCGGGGAATTTATGGCTACACCTTC.

This chain uses TRBV11-3 with TRBJ2-1; 9 nucleotides agree with TRBD2. The CDR3 extends over 16 amino acids. The V gene end was trimmed by 5 bases and the J gene end by 1 base; junction bases not matched to a gene: 6. Per germline, CDR1 SGHNT and CDR2 YENEEA. The CDR3 DNA is TGTGCCAGCAGCCAGGGACTAGCTCGTTCCTACAATGAGCAGTTCTTC. Translated: CASSQGLARSYNEQFF.

The V and J genes are TRBV19 and TRBJ1-5; D uncertain. The CDR3 runs to 13 residues. Trimming pared 10 bases from V and 4 bases from J, leaving 14 bases between. Germline V gives CDR1 LNHDA, CDR2 SQIVND (reference sequence). CDR3 in DNA: TGTGCCACCGCTGTGAGGGAGAATCAGCCCCAGCATTTT. Protein: CATAVRENQPQHF.